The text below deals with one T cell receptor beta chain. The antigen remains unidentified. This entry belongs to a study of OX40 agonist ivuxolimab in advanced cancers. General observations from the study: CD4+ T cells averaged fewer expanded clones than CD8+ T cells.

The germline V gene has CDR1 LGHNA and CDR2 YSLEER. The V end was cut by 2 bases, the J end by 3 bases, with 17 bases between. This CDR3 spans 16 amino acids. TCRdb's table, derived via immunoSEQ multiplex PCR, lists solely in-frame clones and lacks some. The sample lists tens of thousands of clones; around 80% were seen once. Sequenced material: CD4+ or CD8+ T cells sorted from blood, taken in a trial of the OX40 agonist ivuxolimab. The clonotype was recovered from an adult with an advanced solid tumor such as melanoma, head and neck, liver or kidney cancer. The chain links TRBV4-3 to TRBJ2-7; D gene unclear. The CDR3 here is CASSQQNYGPVYEQYF. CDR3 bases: TGCGCCAGCAGCCAACAAAACTACGGACCTGTCTACGAGCAGTACTTC.